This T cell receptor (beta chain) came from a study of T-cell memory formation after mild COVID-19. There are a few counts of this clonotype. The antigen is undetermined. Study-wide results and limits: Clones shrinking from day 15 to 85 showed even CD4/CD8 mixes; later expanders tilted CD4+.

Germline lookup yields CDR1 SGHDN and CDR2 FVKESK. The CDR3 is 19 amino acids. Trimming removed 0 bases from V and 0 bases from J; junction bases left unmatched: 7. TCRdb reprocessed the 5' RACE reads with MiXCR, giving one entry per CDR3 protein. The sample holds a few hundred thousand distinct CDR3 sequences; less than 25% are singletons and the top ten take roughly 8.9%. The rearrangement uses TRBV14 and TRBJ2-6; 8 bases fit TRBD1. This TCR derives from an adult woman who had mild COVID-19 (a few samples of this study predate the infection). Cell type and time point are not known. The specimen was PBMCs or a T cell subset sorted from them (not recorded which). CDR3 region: CASSQDPGQAFSGANVLTF. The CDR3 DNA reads TGTGCCAGCAGCCAAGATCCGGGACAGGCCTTCTCTGGGGCCAACGTCCTGACTTTC.